The TCR beta chain under discussion was sequenced for a study of T-cell memory formation after mild COVID-19. Looking at the study overall: TCR clustering was largely donor specific. Notes on the study in general: Later expanders leaned CD4+, whereas day 15 to 85 contracting clones were balanced CD4/CD8. Mostly located in CM and EM were contracting CD4+ clones, with contracting CD8+ clones located in EMRA. Unconfirmed was the SARS-CoV-2 specificity of second-wave clones that peaked on day 37.

Germline CDR1 reads SEHNR; CDR2 reads FQNEAQ (reference sequence). The CDR3 contains 15 residues. Trimming took 5 bases from V and 5 from J, leaving 15 bases between them. TCRdb used MiXCR to reprocess the 5' RACE reads, holding one entry per CDR3 protein. The data contain some 310,000 distinct CDR3 sequences, around a fifth of them singletons. As regards this clonotype: Its antigen is not identified.

This rearrangement joins TRBV7-9 to TRBJ2-2, with D possibly matching TRBD2 (6 bases). The receptor comes from a man aged 18-30 years who had mild COVID-19 (a few samples of this study predate the infection). Cell type and time point are not known. Sequenced: PBMCs or a T cell subset sorted from them (not recorded which). The CDR3 spells CASSPNRGSTGELFF. The DNA for the CDR3 is TGTGCCAGCAGCCCTAACCGGGGGAGTACCGGGGAGCTGTTTTTT.